This is a list of T cell receptor beta chains from one sample in a study of Graves' ophthalmopathy and Graves' hyperthyroidism. Each CDR3 protein gets one entry after TCRdb re-called the multiplex PCR reads with MiXCR. The profile shows hundreds of thousands of distinct CDR3 sequences, roughly 20% of them singletons. Sequencing was carried out using peripheral blood. These receptors were collected from a woman aged 18-35 years with stable Graves' hyperthyroidism. The CDR3 runs from the conserved cysteine through the conserved F or W. The D gene is left open where the match is weak. Not all rows give a size; the values are once, few, many and, for expanded clones, a class.

D	V	J	size	DNA	CDR3
NA	TRBV30	TRBJ1-1	once	TGTGCCGGGTCCTTGCGAAGGAAGAACACTGAAGCTTTCTTT	CAGSLRRKNTEAFF
TRBD1	TRBV15	TRBJ1-2	many	TGTGCCACCAGCAGAGAGCTCGGACAGGGGGCGTTTGGCTACACCTTC	CATSRELGQGAFGYTF
NA	TRBV20-1	TRBJ1-6	many	TGCAGTGCTAGCAGGCTGGAGACCCTCCACTTT	CSASRLETLHF
NA	TRBV20-1	TRBJ1-1	many	TGCAGTGCTAAACCCCCCGGACAGTTCGATATGAACACTGAAGCTTTCTTT	CSAKPPGQFDMNTEAFF
TRBD1	TRBV6-1	TRBJ1-5	many	TGTGCCAGCAGAAAGGGACAGGTTAGCAATCAGCCCCAGCATTTT	CASRKGQVSNQPQHF
NA	TRBV11-2	TRBJ2-7	many	TGTGCCAGCAGCTTAGTGGGCAACGAGCAGTACTTC	CASSLVGNEQYF
NA	TRBV6-2/TRBV6-3	TRBJ2-7	many	TGTGCCAGCGGACTGTTCTACGAGCAGTACTTC	CASGLFYEQYF
NA	TRBV7-3	TRBJ2-2	many	TGTGCCAGCAGCTTGGGGAATCGGGACACCGGGGAGCTGTTTTTT	CASSLGNRDTGELFF
NA	TRBV20-1	TRBJ1-2	NA	TGCAGTGCTAGGGACAGTATCTTC	CSARDSIF
TRBD2	TRBV11-2	TRBJ2-6	NA	TGTGCCAGCAGCTTAGTAGCGGGAGGGCCTGGGGCCAACGTCCTGACTTTC	CASSLVAGGPGANVLTF
TRBD1	TRBV27	TRBJ2-7	many	TGTGCCAGCTGGGACAGGGACTACGAGCAGTACTTC	CASWDRDYEQYF
NA	TRBV24-1	TRBJ2-7	many	TGTGCCACCAGTGATTCGGACCGTCACCAGTCCGAGCAGTACTTC	CATSDSDRHQSEQYF
NA	TRBV20-1	TRBJ1-5	few	TGCAGTGCCTATACTAGGCGCGACAATCAGCCCCAGCATTTT	CSAYTRRDNQPQHF
NA	TRBV5-1	TRBJ2-7	many	TGCGCCAGCAGCTTGGGAGGGCTACGTCGCTACGAGCAGTACTTC	CASSLGGLRRYEQYF
NA	TRBV12-3/TRBV12-4	TRBJ1-1	NA	TGTGCCAGCAGTTTATGGGGCCTAGGGAACACTGAAGCTTTCTTT	CASSLWGLGNTEAFF
TRBD2	TRBV6-2/TRBV6-3	TRBJ2-7	NA	TGTGCCAGCAGTTACGGTCTAGCGGGTTACGAGCAGTACTTC	CASSYGLAGYEQYF
NA	TRBV12-3/TRBV12-4	TRBJ2-6	NA	TGTGCCAGCAGCATCACAGGGTCTGGGGCCAACGTCCTGACTTTC	CASSITGSGANVLTF
NA	TRBV2	TRBJ1-1	once	TGTGCCAGCGGGCAAGTTTTGAACACTGAAGCTTTCTTT	CASGQVLNTEAFF
NA	TRBV6-1	TRBJ1-2	many	TGTGCCAGCAGTGAATGGGGGCGAGCGGGGTCCCTCGGCTACACCTTC	CASSEWGRAGSLGYTF
NA	TRBV15	TRBJ2-5	NA	TGTGCCACCAGCAGAAAGACCCAATGGAGCTCCACCCAGTACTTC	CATSRKTQWSSTQYF
NA	TRBV12-3/TRBV12-4	TRBJ1-1	many	TGTGCCAGCAGTCCATGGTACCGCACGGCCACTGAAGCTTTCTTT	CASSPWYRTATEAFF
TRBD2	TRBV20-1	TRBJ2-7	many	TGCAGTGCCCCAAGGCGGACTAGCGTCTACGAGCAGTACTTC	CSAPRRTSVYEQYF
NA	TRBV7-2	TRBJ1-2	NA	TGTGCCAGCAGCCCCCCCTCGGGGCAGTACTATGGCTACACCTTC	CASSPPSGQYYGYTF
TRBD2	TRBV20-1	TRBJ2-7	many	TGCAGTGCTACCCCGATAGGACTAAGCGGGAGTTACGAGCAGTACTTC	CSATPIGLSGSYEQYF
NA	TRBV7-2	TRBJ2-5	many	TGTGCCAGCAGCCTACGGTGGGGTTCGGAACAGACCCAGTACTTC	CASSLRWGSEQTQYF
TRBD1	TRBV2	TRBJ1-2	many	TGTGCCAGCAGAAGGGACAGGGACTATGGCTACACCTTC	CASRRDRDYGYTF
NA	TRBV12-3/TRBV12-4	TRBJ1-5	many	TGTGCCAGCAGTCTCAGCGGGGGGCCAAATCAGCCCCAGCATTTT	CASSLSGGPNQPQHF
TRBD1	TRBV3-1	TRBJ2-7	many	TGTGCCAGCAGCAGGACAGGAGACAGCGAGCAGTACTTC	CASSRTGDSEQYF
TRBD2	TRBV5-1	TRBJ2-5	NA	TGCGCCAGCAGGTCCGGGACTAGCGGAATTCAAGAGACCCAGTACTTC	CASRSGTSGIQETQYF
TRBD2	TRBV7-2	TRBJ2-5	NA	TGTGCCAGCAGTCAAAATCGGGGGGACGGGATTCAGACCCAGTACTTC	CASSQNRGDGIQTQYF
TRBD1	TRBV28	TRBJ1-1	many	TGTGCCAGCAGCACAGGGGTAGTGGGCACTGAAGCTTTCTTT	CASSTGVVGTEAFF
TRBD2	TRBV9	TRBJ2-5	many	TGTGCCAGCAGCGTAGAAGCGGGGGGGCTGGAGACCCAGTACTTC	CASSVEAGGLETQYF
NA	TRBV6-4	TRBJ2-3	NA	TGTGCCAGCAGTGCTGGTCAGGGAGGCACAGATACGCAGTATTTT	CASSAGQGGTDTQYF
TRBD1	TRBV6-2/TRBV6-3	TRBJ2-2	few	TGTGCCAGCAGTTACTCAGGGGGCTATAACGGGGAGCTGTTTTTT	CASSYSGGYNGELFF
TRBD1	TRBV29-1	TRBJ2-2	NA	TGCAGCGTTCCGGGACAGGGGGCGTACGGGGAGCTGTTTTTT	CSVPGQGAYGELFF
TRBD2	TRBV6-2/TRBV6-3	TRBJ2-7	NA	TGTGCCAGCAGCCAACGACTAGCGGGAGACGAGCAGTACTTC	CASSQRLAGDEQYF
NA	TRBV20-1	TRBJ1-1	NA	TGCAGTGCTAGAGTCGTGGGGGTGGACACTGAAGCTTTCTTT	CSARVVGVDTEAFF
TRBD1	TRBV12-3/TRBV12-4	TRBJ2-2	many	TGTGCCAGCAGTACGCCGACAGGGGCCCTAACCGGGGAGCTGTTTTTT	CASSTPTGALTGELFF
NA	TRBV12-3/TRBV12-4	TRBJ1-6	many	TGTGCCAGCAGTTTAAGGGGTGGGGGGGTACATGGATCACCCCTCCACTTT	CASSLRGGGVHGSPLHF
TRBD1	TRBV5-1	TRBJ2-7	many	TGCGCCAGCAGCTTGACGGGGGACAGGGGGCTCGAGCAGTACTTC	CASSLTGDRGLEQYF
NA	TRBV28	TRBJ1-2	few	TGTGCCAGCAGTTGGACGGCGGCGCCCTATGGCTACACCTTC	CASSWTAAPYGYTF
NA	TRBV7-8	TRBJ2-5	many	TGTGCCAGCAGCTCACTACAGGGGCCCGGGAGGGCCCAGTACTTC	CASSSLQGPGRAQYF
NA	TRBV6-5	TRBJ2-5	many	TGTGCCAGCAGTTACTTGGAGGGGGCACAGACCCAGTACTTC	CASSYLEGAQTQYF
NA	TRBV28	TRBJ1-1	many	TGTGCCAGCAGAGAGACAGGGAACACTGAAGCTTTCTTT	CASRETGNTEAFF
TRBD2	TRBV7-3	TRBJ2-5	many	TGTGCCAGCAGCTTTAGCGGGAGCAGACAAGAGACCCAGTACTTC	CASSFSGSRQETQYF